This TCR beta chain was profiled in a study of T cells after yellow fever vaccination. Findings and limits, study-wide: Overall, a small share of clonotypes was seen in both CD4 and CD8 compartments.

Note on this clonotype: The target antigen is unknown.

They built TCR cDNA with 5'RACE template switching, a step that put in a universal primer site and UMIs. TCRdb analysed the 5' RACE reads with MiXCR anew, one entry per CDR3 protein. The data contain around 340,000 distinct CDR3 sequences, roughly 8.7% of them seen just once; the ten biggest clones take up under 20%. The CDR3 has 11 residues. V dropped 3 bases and J dropped 5 bases, with 3 bases sitting between them. The germline V gene has CDR1 MNHEY and CDR2 SMNVEV (reference sequence). The chain links TRBV27 to TRBJ2-3; D remains unclear. This sequence was found in a man aged 18 to 35 who received the YFV17D yellow fever vaccine. The sample in question was PBMCs, obtained on the day of the first yellow fever vaccination. The CDR3 DNA follows: TGTGCCAGCAGTTTCCAAGATACGCAGTATTTT. Protein: CASSFQDTQYF.